The 24 T cell receptor beta chains below come from one sample, sequenced in a study of T cell responses to AZD1222 COVID-19 vaccine. Data came from immunoSEQ multiplex PCR; TCRdb stores just in-frame clones and leaves some out. Counted here are roughly 98,000 clones, around nine tenths occurring once; the ten biggest clones make up roughly 15%. The specimen comprised peripheral blood, sampled 28 days after the second AZD1222 dose. These receptors came from an adult who received the AZD1222 COVID-19 vaccine.

The V call is TRBV30, the J call TRBJ2-2; possibly TRBD1 for D (7 bases). CDR1 and CDR2 from the germline V gene are GTSNPN and SVGIG (reference sequence). The CDR3 sequence is 17 residues long. Deletions cut 3 bases from V and 4 bases from J, with 21 bases between. Here the CDR3 reads CAWRDLDARGATGELFF. In DNA form, the CDR3 reads TGTGCCTGGAGGGACCTCGACGCCAGGGGGGCCACCGGGGAGCTGTTTTTT.

The chain combines TRBV29-1 with TRBJ2-2; 10 nucleotides agree with TRBD2. The germline V gene has CDR1 SQVTM and CDR2 ANQGSEA. The CDR3 extends over 15 amino acids. V was clipped by 3 bases and J by 3 bases; unmatched bases: 4. In DNA form, the CDR3 reads TGCAGCGTTGAGCGTCTAGCGGGAGACACCGGGGAGCTGTTTTTT. Translating gives CSVERLAGDTGELFF.

The chain is built from TRBV11-2 and TRBJ1-4; 8 bases are a match to TRBD1. V trimming: 0 bases; J trimming: 4 bases; junction bases outside the gene matches: 10. The CDR3 spans 18 residues. The V gene's germline CDR1 is SGHAT and CDR2 FQNNGV. The CDR3 sequence: CASSLDRWSTGVNEKLFF. CDR3 nucleotide sequence: TGTGCCAGCAGCTTAGATCGTTGGTCGACAGGGGTTAATGAAAAACTGTTTTTT.

The chain employs TRBV11-1 and TRBJ2-1; 8 nucleotides agree with TRBD2. J was trimmed by 4 bases and V by 1 base; bases with no gene match: 3. Germline loops: CDR1 SGHAT, CDR2 FQDESV (reference sequence). CDR3 length equals 15 residues. The CDR3 protein is CASSLGTSFYNEQFF. CDR3 coding DNA: TGTGCCAGCAGCTTAGGGACTAGCTTTTACAATGAGCAGTTCTTC.

The chain is built from TRBV30 and TRBJ2-1; D possibly uses TRBD1 or TRBD2 (5 bases each). Germline lookup yields CDR1 GTSNPN and CDR2 SVGIG (reference sequence). This CDR3 comprises 14 residues. V lost 5 bases and J lost 0, with 11 bases in between. The CDR3 reads CAWWDQSSYNEQFF. CDR3 DNA: TGTGCCTGGTGGGACCAAAGCTCCTACAATGAGCAGTTCTTC.

V is TRBV30 and J is TRBJ1-2, with TRBD1 as a possible D gene (6 bases). Germline V gene data show CDR1 as GTSNPN and CDR2 as SVGIG (reference sequence). V dropped 8 bases and J dropped 6 bases, with 22 bases sitting between them. The CDR3 has 14 residues. The CDR3 coding sequence is TGTGCCCGGACCAATACGGCCCCAGGGGATGGCTACACCTTC. Translated, it gives CARTNTAPGDGYTF.

This clone was detected a few times. The chain recombines TRBV3-1 (or the pseudogene TRBV3-2) with TRBJ2-5; 7 bases match TRBD2. V shed 3 bases, J shed 7 bases, and the junction held 14 bases outside the gene matches. The CDR3 totals 16 residues. Looked up from germline, CDR1 is LGHDT and CDR2 is YNNKEL (reference sequence). The CDR3 DNA reads as TGTGCCAGCAGCCAGGAAATGGCTAGCGGTAGGGGGACCCAGTACTTC. The encoded protein is CASSQEMASGRGTQYF.

V and J are TRBV11-2 and TRBJ2-3; the D gene is possibly TRBD2 (6 bases). Germline V gene lookup returns CDR1 SGHAT and CDR2 FQNNGV. The ends were cut back, 5 bases at V and 5 bases at J, with 29 bases in the middle. The CDR3 has 19 residues. Here the CDR3 reads CASSHLTTVVGPRGDTQYF. The CDR3 DNA is TGTGCCAGCAGCCATCTAACAACAGTAGTCGGGCCGCGGGGAGATACGCAGTATTTT.

The count of this clone is one. This chain connects TRBV10-3 to TRBJ2-7, with D perhaps matching TRBD2 (6 bases). Germline CDR1 ENHRY, CDR2 SYGVKD. The V end was cut by 0 bases, the J end by 5 bases, with 14 bases between. This CDR3 has 15 residues. CDR3 nucleotide sequence: TGTGCCATCAGTGAGTCTTACCGGGAGAGGGACGAGCAGTACTTC. Translation: CAISESYRERDEQYF.

This chain uses TRBV11-2 with TRBJ1-2; 7 bases are shared with TRBD1. The germline V gene encodes CDR1 SGHAT and CDR2 FQNNGV. This CDR3 is 15 amino acids long. V was clipped by 0 bases and J by 4 bases; unmatched bases: 5. Here the CDR3 DNA reads TGTGCCAGCAGCTTAGAAGAGACAGGGATCTATGGCTACACCTTC. This sequence encodes CASSLEETGIYGYTF.

This clone appeared once. V gene TRBV2 combines with J gene TRBJ2-3; maybe TRBD1 (6 bases). The CDR3 totals 13 residues. Trimming pared 5 bases from V and 1 base from J, leaving 7 bases between. Germline V lookup: CDR1 SNHLY, CDR2 FYNNEI. The CDR3 DNA reads as TGTGCCAGCAGTTGGACAGGCACAGATACGCAGTATTTT. Translating gives CASSWTGTDTQYF.

This clone was recorded only once. The chain is built from TRBV30 and TRBJ1-4; D unclear. The V and J ends lost 3 bases and 8 bases respectively, with 10 bases between them. Germline lookup yields CDR1 GTSNPN and CDR2 SVGIG (reference sequence). The CDR3 contains 12 residues. The CDR3 protein is CAWSFMAEKLFF. In nucleotides, the CDR3 is TGTGCCTGGAGCTTCATGGCGGAAAAACTGTTTTTT. Variable domain in full (rest from reference TRBV30 and TRBJ1-4): SQTIHQWPATLVQPVGSPLSLECTVEGTSNPNLYWYRQAAGRGLQLLFYSVGIGQISSEVPQNLSASRPQDRQFILSSKKLLLSDSGFYLCAWSFMAEKLFFGSGTQLSVL.

J is TRBJ2-7 and V is TRBV6-5; tentative D call: TRBD1 (5 bases). The V end lost 8 bases, the J end lost 3 bases, and 8 bases lay between the germline ends. The CDR3 has 11 amino acids. Germline loops: CDR1 MNHEY, CDR2 SVGAGI. CDR3 coding DNA: TGTGCCAGCGGACAAATCTACGAGCAGTACTTC. Translated, it gives CASGQIYEQYF.

The rearrangement uses TRBV2 and TRBJ1-6; D is uncertain. This CDR3 has 13 residues. Trimming took off 6 bases at V and 8 bases at J, with 11 bases between the two ends. Germline V lookup: CDR1 SNHLY, CDR2 FYNNEI. DNA of the CDR3: TGTGCCAGCAGCGTCGATTGGGATTCACCCCTCCACTTT. It yields the protein CASSVDWDSPLHF.

V usage is TRBV2 and J usage is TRBJ1-5, with D possibly TRBD1 on 5 matching bases. The CDR3 loop spans 14 amino acids. Germline V CDR1 and CDR2: SNHLY, FYNNEI. V was clipped by 4 bases and J by 6 bases, with 13 bases between them. Here the CDR3 DNA reads TGTGCCAGCAGTGTTCAGGGCGGGCCTCAGCCCCAGCATTTT. It specifies CASSVQGGPQPQHF.

This clone occurred once. The chain joins TRBV18 to TRBJ1-2, with 8 bases that match TRBD1. The CDR3 contains 15 residues. Germline V CDR1 and CDR2: KGHSH, LQKENI. The V gene end was trimmed by 0 bases and the J gene end by 8 bases; junction bases not matched to a gene: 8. CDR3 nucleotide sequence: TGTGCCAGCTCACCACCGGTGTCAGGGGGCCGCGGCTACACCTTC. The encoded protein is CASSPPVSGGRGYTF.

The table lists this clone with a count of one. CDR3 nucleotides: TGTGCCAGCAGCCCCGTTAGTTGGGCGGGAGGTGGCGAGCAGTACTTC. Protein sequence: CASSPVSWAGGGEQYF. The rearrangement links TRBV7-2 to TRBJ2-7, with TRBD2 matching over 8 bases. With V trimmed by 5 bases and J by 6 bases, 15 bases remained unmatched. Germline-derived CDR1 and CDR2 are SGHTA and FQGNSA. This CDR3 is built from 16 residues.

In its sample, this clone was seen once. The rearrangement uses TRBV19 and TRBJ1-2, with 7 bases that match TRBD1. From germline, CDR1 is LNHDA and CDR2 SQIVND (reference sequence). The V gene end was trimmed by 4 bases and the J gene end by 5 bases; junction bases not matched to a gene: 7. The CDR3 runs to 14 residues. The CDR3 loop is CASSKGTEKYGYTF. CDR3 sequence (DNA): TGTGCCAGTAGTAAAGGGACAGAAAAATATGGCTACACCTTC. The full variable domain, with the rest looked up from reference TRBV19 and TRBJ1-2, is DGGITQSPKYLFRKEGQNVTLSCEQNLNHDAMYWYRQDPGQGLRLIYYSQIVNDFQKGDIAEGYSVSREKKESFPLTVTSAQKNPTAFYLCASSKGTEKYGYTFGSGTRLTVV.

The chain employs TRBV19 and TRBJ2-1; D not certain. The V end lost 5 bases, the J end lost 4 bases, and 12 bases lay between the germline ends. The CDR3 length is 14 residues. Looked up from germline, CDR1 is LNHDA and CDR2 is SQIVND (reference sequence). The CDR3 sequence: CASSWGWQYNEQFF. The DNA for the CDR3 is TGTGCCAGTAGTTGGGGATGGCAGTACAATGAGCAGTTCTTC.

This chain links TRBV20-1 with TRBJ2-7; either TRBD1 or TRBD2 may supply D (5 bases each). V was pared by 3 bases and J by 1 base, with 16 bases between. This CDR3 has 15 residues. Germline V gene sequence: CDR1 DFQATT, CDR2 SNEGSKA (reference sequence). The CDR3 here is CSASIMGVTSYEQYF. DNA of the CDR3: TGCAGTGCTAGTATCATGGGGGTAACTTCCTACGAGCAGTACTTC.

The chain is built from TRBV12-5 and TRBJ1-5, with D possibly being TRBD1 (5 bases). The CDR3 loop spans 14 amino acids. V gave up 10 bases and J gave up 3 bases, with 16 bases separating them. Per germline, CDR1 LGHNT and CDR2 FRNRAP. The CDR3 region has the DNA TGTGCTACACAGCCCCTGACAGACAATCAGCCCCAGCATTTT. It translates to CATQPLTDNQPQHF.

The rearrangement uses TRBV29-1 and TRBJ1-5; D gene uncertain. V was shortened by 7 bases and J by 5 bases, with 12 bases between the two germline ends. The CDR3 spans 12 residues. Per germline, CDR1 SQVTM and CDR2 ANQGSEA. CDR3 protein: CSASGKDQPQHF. The DNA for the CDR3 is TGCAGCGCCAGTGGTAAAGATCAGCCCCAGCATTTT.

The rearrangement joins TRBV19 to TRBJ1-1; TRBD1 is a possible D gene (5 bases). This CDR3 has 16 residues. Germline CDR1 reads LNHDA; CDR2 reads SQIVND (reference sequence). V lost 3 bases, J lost 0 bases, and 14 bases lay in between. Here the CDR3 DNA reads TGTGCCAGTAGTATCGATTCTGGGGCCATGAACACTGAAGCTTTCTTT. Protein product: CASSIDSGAMNTEAFF.

The gene calls are TRBV5-1 and TRBJ1-5, with 7 bases matching TRBD1. The CDR3 has 14 amino acids. Germline CDR1 and CDR2: SGHRS and YFSETQ. V lost 0 bases, J lost 7 bases, and 4 bases stayed unmatched. DNA for the CDR3: TGCGCCAGCAGCTTGGGACAGGGAGGCCAGCCCCAGCATTTT. Amino acids: CASSLGQGGQPQHF.